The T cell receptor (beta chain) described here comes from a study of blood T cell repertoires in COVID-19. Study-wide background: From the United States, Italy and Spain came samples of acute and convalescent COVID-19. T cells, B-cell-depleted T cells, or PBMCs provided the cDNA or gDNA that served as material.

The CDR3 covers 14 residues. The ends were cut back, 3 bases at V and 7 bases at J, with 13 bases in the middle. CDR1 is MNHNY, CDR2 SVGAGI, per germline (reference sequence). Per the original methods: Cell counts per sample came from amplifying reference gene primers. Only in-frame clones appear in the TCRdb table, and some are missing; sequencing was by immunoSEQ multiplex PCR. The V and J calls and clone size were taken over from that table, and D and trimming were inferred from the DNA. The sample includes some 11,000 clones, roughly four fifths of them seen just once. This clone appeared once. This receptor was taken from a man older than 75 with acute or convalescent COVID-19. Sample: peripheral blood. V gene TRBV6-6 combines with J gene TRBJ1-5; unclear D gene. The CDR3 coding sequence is TGTGCCAGCAGTTATGGCGGTGGTCTCCAGCCCCAGCATTTT. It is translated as CASSYGGGLQPQHF.